This TCR beta chain emerged from a study of PD-L1 blockade in urothelial cancer. CDR3 length equals 16 residues. The ends lost 5 bases at V and 5 bases at J; junction bases unmatched: 10. CDR1 is MDHEN, CDR2 SYDVKM, per germline. Each PCR had synthetic TCR analog templates added to it as a spike-in. Here immunoSEQ multiplex PCR was the method, and the copy in TCRdb shows in-frame clones only, minus some. This table holds 90,000 to 120,000 clones, around 93% found once. The source material was PBMCs, sampled around atezolizumab (anti-PD-L1) treatment. The clonotype originates from a woman of 80 years or more with urothelial cancer. The rearrangement uses TRBV28 and TRBJ1-5; TRBD1 agrees at 9 bases. CDR3 sequence: CASSPGEGQGHQPQHF. The CDR3 bases are TGTGCCAGCAGTCCTGGGGAGGGACAGGGACATCAGCCCCAGCATTTT. Full variable domain (outside the CDR3, taken from reference TRBV28 and TRBJ1-5): DVKVTQSSRYLVKRTGEKVFLECVQDMDHENMFWYRQDPGLGLRLIYFSYDVKMKEKGDIPEGYSVSREKKERFSLILESASTNQTSMYLCASSPGEGQGHQPQHFGDGTRLSIL.